The next 17 T cell receptor beta chains were all read from a single sample in a study of cytomegalovirus exposure and HLA in healthy donors. Primers: 60 Vbeta forward and 13 Jbeta reverse. TCRdb's copy holds only in-frame clones and misses some; the assay was immunoSEQ multiplex PCR. The table shows 150,000 to 200,000 clones, with around 75% occurring only once. Specimen: PBMCs. These receptors were taken from a man aged 18 to 35 in good health and CMV-seropositive.

V and J are TRBV2 and TRBJ1-1, with D possibly matching TRBD1 (5 bases). V lost 6 bases to trimming and J lost 3 bases, with 8 bases between them. The CDR3 has 12 residues. The germline CDR1 and CDR2 sequences are SNHLY and FYNNEI. CDR3 sequence: CASSRADTEAFF. CDR3 in DNA: TGTGCCAGCAGCAGGGCGGACACTGAAGCTTTCTTT.

This chain's CDR3 is CASSQASGLGGNTEAFF. The CDR3 region has the DNA TGCGCCAGCAGCCAAGCGTCTGGACTGGGAGGGAACACTGAAGCTTTCTTT. The V and J genes are TRBV4-1 and TRBJ1-1; D remains unclear. This CDR3 comprises 17 residues. Trimming took 1 base from V and 1 from J, leaving 16 bases between them. Per germline, CDR1 MGHRA and CDR2 YSYEKL.

This chain links TRBV19 with TRBJ2-5; possible D gene TRBD2, 6 bases. V lost 6 bases and J 4 bases, leaving 15 bases between the germline ends. The CDR3 extends over 14 amino acids. Looked up from germline, CDR1 is LNHDA and CDR2 is SQIVND (reference sequence). The CDR3: CASRVQVSGETQYF. CDR3 coding DNA: TGTGCCAGTAGGGTTCAGGTTAGCGGAGAGACCCAGTACTTC. The variable domain in full, with the rest retrieved from reference TRBV19 and TRBJ2-5, is DGGITQSPKYLFRKEGQNVTLSCEQNLNHDAMYWYRQDPGQGLRLIYYSQIVNDFQKGDIAEGYSVSREKKESFPLTVTSAQKNPTAFYLCASRVQVSGETQYFGPGTRLLVL.

As for this clone: The junction departs from germline at one end; a sequencing error may be responsible. The chain uses TRBV5-1 and TRBJ1-1, with 10 bases lining up with TRBD1. The CDR3 totals 14 residues. Per the germline V gene, CDR1 is SGHRS and CDR2 is YFSETQ. The CDR3 DNA sequence: TGCGCCAGCAGCGGGGCGGGACAGGGGTTCAATATACTTTTC. It yields the protein CASSGAGQGFNILF.

V and J are TRBV7-2 and TRBJ2-3, with a possible D match to TRBD2 (5 bases). V shed 1 base and J shed 3 bases, with 11 bases lying between them. The CDR3 consists of 15 residues. The germline gives CDR1 SGHTA, CDR2 FQGNSA. The CDR3 is CASSLGGSRTDTQYF. CDR3 nucleotides: TGTGCCAGCAGCTTAGGTGGGAGTCGAACAGATACGCAGTATTTT.

Notes on this clone: An end of the junction does not agree with germline; a read error may underlie this. The rearrangement uses TRBV7-7 and TRBJ2-3; D is perhaps TRBD2 (6 bases). This CDR3 comprises 14 residues. Germline loops: CDR1 SSHAT, CDR2 FNYEAQ (reference sequence). The CDR3 sequence: CASSTSPSTDTQYF. DNA for the CDR3: TGTGCTAGCAGCACTAGCCCTAGCACAGATACGCAGTATTTT. The variable domain in full, completed from reference TRBV7-7 and TRBJ2-3, reads GAGVSQSPRYKVTKRGQDVTLRCDPISSHATLYWYQQALGQGPEFLTYFNYEAQPDKSGLPSDRFSAERPEGSISTLTIQRTEQRDSAMYRCASSTSPSTDTQYFGPGTRLTVL.

The rearrangement joins TRBV6-5 to TRBJ2-3; 15 nucleotides match TRBD2. This CDR3 contains 16 residues. Per germline, CDR1 MNHEY and CDR2 SVGAGI. Trimming removed 4 bases from V and 7 bases from J; junction bases left unmatched: 6. CDR3 nucleotides: TGTGCCAGCAGTTGGGGACTAGCGGGGGGCAAGTATACGCAGTATTTT. It specifies CASSWGLAGGKYTQYF.

This sequence joins TRBV5-5 and TRBJ1-5; no reliable D call. The CDR3 covers 16 residues. Germline CDR1 SGHKS, CDR2 YYEKEE (reference sequence). V lost 3 bases and J lost 5, with 18 bases in between. The CDR3 protein is CASSSGGPGSDQPQHF. The CDR3 nucleotides read TGTGCCAGCAGCTCAGGAGGACCGGGATCTGATCAGCCCCAGCATTTT.

The table lists this clone with a count of one. For the CDR3, the DNA is TGTGCCAGCAGCTACCAAGGGACTAGCCCCGCAGGTGAGCAGTTCTTC. It encodes CASSYQGTSPAGEQFF. V and J are TRBV13 and TRBJ2-1; 9 bases map to TRBD2. Germline CDR1 PRHDT, CDR2 FYEKMQ (reference sequence). This CDR3 is 16 amino acids long. V lost 4 bases and J lost 9; bases outside the gene matches: 13.

V usage is TRBV6-5 and J usage is TRBJ2-3; D gene unclear. V was trimmed by 7 bases and J by 1 base, leaving 6 bases between them. Per the germline V gene, CDR1 is MNHEY and CDR2 is SVGAGI. This CDR3 has 12 residues. This CDR3 is CASTQGTDTQYF. In DNA, the CDR3 is TGTGCCAGCACGCAGGGCACAGATACGCAGTATTTT.

The sample holds one count of this clone. The chain links TRBV21-1 to TRBJ2-7; TRBD1, the table's D call, was not compared with the DNA. TRBV21-1 is labeled a pseudogene. The CDR3 runs to 14 residues. The CDR3 DNA reads TGTGCCAGCAGCAAAGGCGGGACAGACTACGAGCAGTACGTC. Encoded protein: CASSKGGTDYEQYV.

This clone came up a few times. V usage is TRBV7-9 and J usage is TRBJ1-2; D is unclear. The CDR3 covers 13 residues. With 5 bases removed from V and 8 bases from J, the gap between germline ends came to 15 bases. Germline-derived CDR1 and CDR2 are SEHNR and FQNEAQ (reference sequence). In DNA, the CDR3 is TGTGCCAGCAGCCGAGACGGAGGAAGGGGCTACACCTTC. Translated, it gives CASSRDGGRGYTF. Full variable domain (rest looked up from reference TRBV7-9 and TRBJ1-2): DTGVSQNPRHKITKRGQNVTFRCDPISEHNRLYWYRQTLGQGPEFLTYFQNEAQLEKSRLLSDRFSAERPKGSFSTLEIQRTEQGDSAMYLCASSRDGGRGYTFGSGTRLTVV.

V is TRBV18 and J is TRBJ2-2; TRBD1 might be the D (5 bases). This CDR3 comprises 16 residues. The V end lost 1 base, the J end lost 0 bases, and 9 bases lay between the germline ends. Per germline, CDR1 KGHSH and CDR2 LQKENI. DNA of the CDR3: TGTGCCAGCTCACCACAGGCAGGGTCGAACACCGGGGAGCTGTTTTTT. Translation: CASSPQAGSNTGELFF.

With regard to this clone: This CDR3 is also generated by other DNA sequences in the sample. This chain links TRBV19 with TRBJ1-5; a possible D gene is TRBD1 (5 bases). The length of the CDR3 is 13 residues. Germline CDR1 and CDR2: LNHDA and SQIVND (reference sequence). The V end was cut by 5 bases, the J end by 3 bases, with 8 bases between. CDR3 sequence (DNA): TGTGCCAGTAGTCAGGGATACAATCAGCCCCAGCATTTT. Its translation is CASSQGYNQPQHF.

The J gene is TRBJ1-2, the V gene TRBV4-1; weak D call: TRBD1 (6 bases). V lost 0 bases to trimming and J lost 4 bases, with 15 bases between them. CDR3 length equals 16 residues. From germline, CDR1 is MGHRA and CDR2 YSYEKL. The CDR3 coding sequence is TGCGCCAGCAGCCAAGATTCCGGGGGGCTTGGCTATGGCTACACCTTC. It encodes CASSQDSGGLGYGYTF.

This rearrangement joins TRBV30 to TRBJ2-4, with TRBD1 matching over 7 bases. CDR1 and CDR2 from the germline V gene are GTSNPN and SVGIG (reference sequence). With 3 bases clipped from V and 0 bases from J, the junction kept 2 bases outside the gene matches. The CDR3 runs 14 residues. The CDR3 DNA sequence: TGTGCCTGGAGCGACAGGGTAGCCAAAAACATTCAGTACTTC. It translates to CAWSDRVAKNIQYF.

This clone was counted only a few times. J is TRBJ2-1 and V is TRBV9; 9 positions match TRBD1. The CDR3 totals 15 residues. With V trimmed by 0 bases and J by 10 bases, 8 bases remained unmatched. Germline CDR1 is SGDLS and CDR2 is YYNGEE. This chain's CDR3 is CASSVDGTGRWEQFF. CDR3 DNA sequence: TGTGCCAGCAGCGTAGACGGGACAGGGAGGTGGGAGCAGTTCTTC.